This T cell receptor beta chain was obtained from a study of blood T cell repertoires in COVID-19. The wider study: From the United States, Italy and Spain came samples of acute and convalescent COVID-19. In each case, the material was cDNA or gDNA derived from T cells, B-cell-depleted T cells, or PBMCs.

V was shortened by 0 bases and J by 0 bases, with 9 bases between the two germline ends. Germline-derived CDR1 and CDR2 are SGHTA and FQGNSA. The CDR3 length is 16 residues. As processed by the authors: Estimation of nucleated cell counts was performed using reference gene primer amplification. Here immunoSEQ multiplex PCR was the method, and the copy in TCRdb shows in-frame clones only, minus some. V and J calls and clone size are copied from that table; D and trimming were computed from the DNA. The sample contains approximately 92,000 clones, 85% of which appear only once. Material for sequencing was peripheral blood. This clonotype was obtained from a man over 45 with acute or convalescent COVID-19. This chain connects TRBV7-2 to TRBJ2-4, with a weak D call TRBD1 (6 bases). CDR3 bases: TGTGCCAGCAGCTTAGCACAGGGAATAGCCAAAAACATTCAGTACTTC. Translating it yields CASSLAQGIAKNIQYF.